Below, 11 T cell receptor beta chains from the same sample are listed, as sequenced in a study of technical replicates of blood from several donors. The protocol was immunoSEQ multiplex PCR, while the TCRdb copy is restricted to in-frame clones and leaves out a portion. Among some 60,000 clones, 87% were seen once, and the ten largest hold roughly 5.6%. Sequenced: PBMCs. Receptors were obtained from a human donor in good health. Some clones in this sample may be carry-over from other donors' samples.

The rearrangement joins TRBV5-4 to TRBJ2-7; D call uncertain. With 4 bases removed from V and 4 bases from J, the gap between germline ends came to 9 bases. The germline CDR1 and CDR2 sequences are SGHNT and YYREEE (reference sequence). The CDR3 spans 12 residues. The CDR3 loop reads CASSPNKYEQYF. CDR3 nucleotides: TGTGCCAGCAGCCCGAACAAATACGAGCAGTACTTC.

The rearrangement joins TRBV4-2 to TRBJ2-7; 8 nucleotides align to TRBD2. The V gene's germline CDR1 is LGHNA and CDR2 YNFKEQ. The CDR3 sequence is 15 residues long. The J segment lost 0 bases and the V segment lost 0 bases, leaving 1 base of the junction unmatched. The CDR3 spells CASSQEAGGSYEQYF. In nucleotides, the CDR3 is TGTGCCAGCAGCCAAGAGGCGGGGGGCTCCTACGAGCAGTACTTC.

The chain carries TRBV29-1 and TRBJ1-1; 7 bases line up with TRBD1. The CDR3 has 17 amino acids. CDR1 SQVTM and CDR2 ANQGSEA come from the germline V gene. V was clipped by 7 bases and J by 0 bases; unmatched bases: 17. For the CDR3, the DNA is TGCAGCGCAGTTAAGGGACAGACCTTAACCATGAACACTGAAGCTTTCTTT. It codes for CSAVKGQTLTMNTEAFF.

This clone was detected only once. This chain uses TRBV2 with TRBJ2-6; tentative D call: TRBD1 (8 bases). The germline V and J ends were trimmed by 6 bases and 1 base, with 16 bases remaining between them. The CDR3 is made up of 17 amino acids. Germline V gives CDR1 SNHLY, CDR2 FYNNEI. The DNA for the CDR3 is TGTGCCAGCAGCCGTACAGGGGGGGGATCTGGGGCCAACGTCCTGACTTTC. It codes for CASSRTGGGSGANVLTF.

This sequence joins TRBV4-2 and TRBJ1-2; D might be TRBD1 (6 bases). This CDR3 has 13 amino acids. V lost 1 base to trimming and J lost 7 bases, with 10 bases between them. Germline CDR1 reads LGHNA; CDR2 reads YNFKEQ. CDR3 nucleotide sequence: TGTGCCAGCAGCCAAGGGCCAGGGGTTGGCTACACCTTC. Its translation is CASSQGPGVGYTF.

V and J are TRBV7-8 and TRBJ1-4; tentative D call: TRBD1 (5 bases). From germline, CDR1 is SGHVS and CDR2 FQNEAQ. CDR3 length: 14 amino acids. Trimming stripped 5 bases from V and 7 bases from J, with 14 bases between. CDR3 region: CASSPREDREKLFF. The DNA for the CDR3 is TGTGCCAGCAGCCCCAGGGAAGACCGTGAAAAACTGTTTTTT.

The chain couples TRBV5-1 to TRBJ2-2; TRBD2 agrees at 10 bases. With 6 bases clipped from V and 0 bases from J, the junction kept 8 bases outside the gene matches. CDR1 and CDR2 from the germline V gene are SGHRS and YFSETQ. This CDR3 is built from 17 residues. The CDR3 region is CASKTLAGISNTGELFF. Here the CDR3 DNA reads TGCGCCAGCAAGACACTAGCGGGGATATCGAACACCGGGGAGCTGTTTTTT.

The genes are TRBV18 and TRBJ2-7; no reliable D call. Trimming removed 5 bases from V and 2 bases from J, with 13 bases in between. Germline V gene data show CDR1 as KGHSH and CDR2 as LQKENI. CDR3 length: 14 residues. The CDR3 sequence: CASSANAVAYEQYF. CDR3 DNA sequence: TGTGCCAGCTCAGCCAATGCAGTGGCCTACGAGCAGTACTTC.

The V gene is TRBV5-1, the J gene TRBJ2-3; 10 bases fit TRBD2. With V trimmed by 4 bases and J by 5 bases, 10 bases remained unmatched. The V gene's germline CDR1 is SGHRS and CDR2 YFSETQ. The CDR3 spans 16 residues. CDR3 protein: CASSRRPGLALDTQYF. For the CDR3, the DNA is TGCGCCAGCAGCCGGCGTCCGGGACTAGCGTTAGATACGCAGTATTTT.

The chain combines TRBV19 with TRBJ2-5; tentatively, D is TRBD2 (6 bases). V was pared by 4 bases and J by 5 bases, with 17 bases between. This CDR3 spans 15 amino acids. Germline V gene sequence: CDR1 LNHDA, CDR2 SQIVND (reference sequence). The CDR3 loop is CASSTSLAFGETQYF. The CDR3 DNA is TGTGCCAGTAGTACGTCCCTAGCGTTCGGGGAGACCCAGTACTTC.

The J gene is TRBJ2-7, the V gene TRBV7-2; D gene uncertain. This CDR3 has 13 amino acids. CDR1 and CDR2 from the germline V gene are SGHTA and FQGNSA. V lost 1 base to trimming and J lost 7 bases, with 11 bases between them. This CDR3 reads CASSLDVLWEQYF. In DNA form, the CDR3 reads TGTGCCAGCAGCTTAGACGTACTCTGGGAGCAGTACTTC.